This T cell receptor beta chain was recovered during a study of CD8+ T cells in alopecia areata. As the sequencing template, cDNA was produced by extracting RNA and reverse transcribing it. TCRdb keeps only in-frame clones here, not all; method: immunoSEQ multiplex PCR. The data show over 150,000 clones, with more than 55% seen just once and over 4% held by the top ten. Worth noting for this clone: Its target is unknown.

A FACSAria was used to sort CD4+ and CD8+ T cells. These cells came from PBMCs. CDR1 and CDR2 (germline): GTSNPN, SVGIG (reference sequence). This CDR3 is built from 14 residues. Trimming stripped 0 bases from V and 6 bases from J, with 13 bases between. Study conclusions and caveats: Normal-skin resident alphabeta T cells also appear among scalp sample sequences. Lesional scalp displayed greater clonality than normal scalp, most notably in alopecia totalis/universalis. Relative to mice, TCR sharing across patients was less clear, a difference possibly HLA-related.

This chain links TRBV30 with TRBJ2-3; D not certain. The material sequenced was CD8+ T cells sorted from blood. The receptor was isolated from a human donor in good health. In nucleotides, the CDR3 is TGTGCCTGGAGTGTCTCGAGTCAGGCGGATACGCAGTATTTT. It is translated as CAWSVSSQADTQYF. Full variable domain (remainder filled in from reference TRBV30 and TRBJ2-3): SQTIHQWPATLVQPVGSPLSLECTVEGTSNPNLYWYRQAAGRGLQLLFYSVGIGQISSEVPQNLSASRPQDRQFILSSKKLLLSDSGFYLCAWSVSSQADTQYFGPGTRLTVL.